This T cell receptor beta chain was sequenced in a study of blood T cells in healthy people across ages. Concerning this clonotype itself: Its antigen is not known.

Alongside a J-beta primer mix, a sample-barcoded 5' primer served in a second PCR lasting about 6 to 12 cycles. TCRdb re-called the 5' RACE reads through MiXCR, storing one row per CDR3 protein. Of 1.5 million to 1.8 million distinct CDR3 sequences listed, approximately 43% are singletons. Regarding the study as a whole: Compared with aged donors, long-lived donors showed fewer expanded clones, suggesting selection. Age showed a roughly linear inverse relationship with TCR beta diversity per million T cells.

The sequencing input was blood. The TCR originated in a woman aged 18 to 35 in good health.

This chain's CDR3 is CASSFSDLDRGYGYTF. The CDR3, as DNA: TGTGCCAGCAGCTTCAGCGACTTGGACAGGGGATATGGCTACACCTTC. V gene TRBV7-2 combines with J gene TRBJ1-2; 9 positions agree with TRBD1. The germline V gene has CDR1 SGHTA and CDR2 FQGNSA. The ends lost 3 bases at V and 5 bases at J; junction bases unmatched: 10. CDR3 length: 16 residues. The full variable domain, its missing parts supplied by reference TRBV7-2 and TRBJ1-2, is GAGVSQSPSNKVTEKGKDVELRCDPISGHTALYWYRQSLGQGLEFLIYFQGNSAPDKSGLPSDRFSAERTGGSVSTLTIQRTQQEDSAVYLCASSFSDLDRGYGYTFGSGTRLTVV.